A selection of T cell receptor beta chains follows, all from one sample in a study of blood T cell repertoires in COVID-19. TCRdb keeps only in-frame clones here, not all; method: immunoSEQ multiplex PCR. The sample carries 190,000 or so clones, just under 85% recorded once. Sequenced input: peripheral blood. The receptors shown here come from a human donor with acute or convalescent COVID-19. The donor label of this sample is uncertain. The CDR3 runs from the conserved cysteine through the conserved F or W. Fields, in order: J gene, clone size, V gene, D gene, CDR3 DNA, CDR3 protein. The D gene is left open where the match is weak. Size values are once, few and many counts, or a class for expanded clones, and some rows have none.

J: TRBJ2-3; size: few; V: TRBV5-4; D: -; DNA: TGTGCCAGCAGCTTGCTTGCAGATACGCAGTATTTT; CDR3: CASSLLADTQYF
J: TRBJ1-4; size: -; V: TRBV6-5; D: TRBD1; DNA: TGTGCCAGCAGACGGACAGGGCAAAAACTGTTTTTT; CDR3: CASRRTGQKLFF
J: TRBJ1-5; size: -; V: TRBV6-5; D: -; DNA: TGTGCCAGTCAAGCAGGCAATAGCAATCAGCCCCAGCATTTT; CDR3: CASQAGNSNQPQHF
J: TRBJ2-6; size: -; V: TRBV19; D: -; DNA: TGTGCCATCATCAGGGGCGCTACTCTCTCTGGGGCCAACGTCCTGACTTTC; CDR3: CAIIRGATLSGANVLTF
J: TRBJ1-5; size: -; V: TRBV28; D: -; DNA: TGTGCCAGCAGTTTAATGGGGCATCAGCCCCAGCATTTT; CDR3: CASSLMGHQPQHF
J: TRBJ2-5; size: -; V: TRBV5-4; D: TRBD2; DNA: TGTGCCAGCAGCCCGAGCGGGAGTAAGACCCAGTACTTC; CDR3: CASSPSGSKTQYF
J: TRBJ2-2; size: -; V: TRBV19; D: TRBD2; DNA: TGTGCCACCCTCTCCACTAGCGGGAGTTTCACCGGGGAGCTGTTTTTT; CDR3: CATLSTSGSFTGELFF
J: TRBJ2-2; size: -; V: TRBV6-6; D: TRBD2; DNA: TGTGCCAGCAGGCCTACTAGCGGGAGGTTCACCGGGGAGCTGTTTTTT; CDR3: CASRPTSGRFTGELFF
J: TRBJ2-2; size: -; V: TRBV2; D: -; DNA: TGTGCCAGCAGTGAAGCAGTGAGGGCCGGGGAGCTGTTTTTT; CDR3: CASSEAVRAGELFF
J: TRBJ2-7; size: -; V: TRBV5-1; D: TRBD2; DNA: TGCGCCAGCAGCTTGGCAGGGACTAGAGTGAGCGAGCAGTACTTC; CDR3: CASSLAGTRVSEQYF
J: TRBJ2-7; size: -; V: TRBV6-5; D: TRBD2; DNA: TGTGCCAGCAGGAGATTAGCGGGGGCCTCCTACGAGCAGTACTTC; CDR3: CASRRLAGASYEQYF
J: TRBJ2-7; size: -; V: TRBV7-9; D: -; DNA: TGTGCCAGCAGCTTAGTTGGTGGGAGCGAGCAGTACTTC; CDR3: CASSLVGGSEQYF
J: TRBJ1-3; size: -; V: TRBV29-1; D: -; DNA: TGCAGCGCCGGACATACCGGAAACACCATATATTTT; CDR3: CSAGHTGNTIYF
J: TRBJ1-1; size: -; V: TRBV28; D: -; DNA: TGTGCCAGCAGTTTACAGGGGCGAAACACTGAAGCTTTCTTT; CDR3: CASSLQGRNTEAFF
J: TRBJ2-2; size: -; V: TRBV4-1; D: TRBD2; DNA: TGCGCCAGCAGCCAAGTAGCGGGAGTGGCCGGGGAGCTGTTTTTT; CDR3: CASSQVAGVAGELFF
J: TRBJ2-3; size: -; V: TRBV28; D: -; DNA: TGTGCCAGCAGTCAGAGCACAGATACGCAGTATTTT; CDR3: CASSQSTDTQYF
J: TRBJ2-5; size: -; V: TRBV4-2; D: TRBD1; DNA: TGTGCCAGCAGCCGAGACAGGGGGCGCGGAGAGACCCAGTACTTC; CDR3: CASSRDRGRGETQYF
J: TRBJ1-1; size: -; V: TRBV11-2; D: TRBD1; DNA: TGTGCCAGCAGCTTATCGGGACAGGCGAACACTGAAGCTTTCTTT; CDR3: CASSLSGQANTEAFF
J: TRBJ2-2; size: -; V: TRBV19; D: TRBD2; DNA: TGTGCCAGTAGTATAAGTGGCGGGAGAGGCACCGGGGAGCTGTTTTTT; CDR3: CASSISGGRGTGELFF
J: TRBJ2-3; size: -; V: TRBV19; D: TRBD2; DNA: TGTGCCAGTAGCGCCGGACTAGCGGCAGATACGCAGTATTTT; CDR3: CASSAGLAADTQYF
J: TRBJ1-1; size: once; V: TRBV29-1; D: -; DNA: TGCAGCTCCCAGGCGGGGACTGAAGCTTTCTTT; CDR3: CSSQAGTEAFF
J: TRBJ2-1; size: once; V: TRBV9; D: TRBD1; DNA: TGTGCCAGCAGCTCCAGGGGGCCTTTAGAGAACAATGAGCAGTTCTTC; CDR3: CASSSRGPLENNEQFF
J: TRBJ2-2; size: once; V: TRBV28; D: TRBD1; DNA: TGTGCCAGCAGTTTATTAGGGGGCGAATCCGGGGAGCTGTTTTTT; CDR3: CASSLLGGESGELFF
J: TRBJ1-3; size: once; V: TRBV3-1/TRBV3-2; D: -; DNA: TGTGCCAGCAGCCTGACCGGAGACACCATATATTTT; CDR3: CASSLTGDTIYF
J: TRBJ2-3; size: -; V: TRBV20-1; D: TRBD1; DNA: TGCAGTGGACAGGGCCCAGATACGCAGTATTTT; CDR3: CSGQGPDTQYF
J: TRBJ1-2; size: -; V: TRBV4-2; D: -; DNA: TGTGCCAGCAGCCAAAAGGGGGGGGACGACTATGGCTACACCTTC; CDR3: CASSQKGGDDYGYTF
J: TRBJ2-3; size: -; V: TRBV6-1; D: TRBD2; DNA: TGTGCCAGCAGTGGTATCGGGACTAGCGGAGGCACAGATACGCAGTATTTT; CDR3: CASSGIGTSGGTDTQYF